This T cell receptor beta chain was identified in a study of T-cell memory formation after mild COVID-19. Study details: Largely, TCR clusters stayed within a single donor.

TCRdb itself ran the 5' RACE reads through MiXCR, one entry per CDR3 protein. The sample includes 200,000 to 250,000 distinct CDR3 sequences, approximately 10% seen only once; the top ten take roughly 21%. On this clonotype: The antigen is undetermined.

Findings of the study overall: Memory from before infection featured some responding clones, which suggests cross-reactive memory joined. While clones contracting from day 15 to 85 were balanced between CD4 and CD8, later expanders leaned CD4+. CD4+ contracting clones were found mainly in CM and EM, and CD8+ ones in EMRA.

The CDR3 consists of 16 residues. V lost 3 bases and J lost 0, with 14 bases in between. The gene calls are TRBV12-3 or TRBV12-4 and TRBJ1-2; D is unclear. Sample: PBMCs or a T cell subset sorted from them (not recorded which). The receptor comes from a man between 18 and 35 years old who had mild COVID-19 (a few samples of this study predate the infection). Cell type and time point are not known. DNA of the CDR3: TGTGCCAGCAGTTTCTCCCTTGGGCTGGCTAACTATGGCTACACCTTC. It codes for CASSFSLGLANYGYTF.